This note documents a single TCR beta chain sequence. No antigen is known for it. Data came from immunoSEQ multiplex PCR; TCRdb stores just in-frame clones and leaves some out. The table lists 9,500 to 15,000 clones, roughly 70% of them singletons. CDR3 size: 13 residues. In germline, CDR1 is GTSNPN, CDR2 SVGIG (reference sequence). Trimming took off 5 bases at V and 0 bases at J, with 9 bases between the two ends. Time point reported: after neoadjuvant nivolumab, at surgical resection. This entry belongs to a study of neoadjuvant anti-PD-1 for oral cavity cancer. Whole-study results and caveats: With three patients per group, TCR findings need larger cohorts.

The chain uses TRBV30 and TRBJ2-3; D assignment may be TRBD1 or TRBD2 (5 bases each). The sequencing here drew on PBMCs, taken after nivolumab (anti-PD-1) treatment. The TCR comes from a person aged 35-80 years with oral cavity squamous cell carcinoma. CDR3 sequence: CAWGTGSTDTQYF. DNA of the CDR3: TGTGCCTGGGGGACGGGAAGCACAGATACGCAGTATTTT.